Listed below are T cell receptor beta chains from one sample, sequenced in a study of cytomegalovirus exposure and HLA in healthy donors. The protocol was immunoSEQ multiplex PCR, while the TCRdb copy is restricted to in-frame clones and leaves out a portion. The sample holds 210,000 or so clones; under 85% are singletons and the top ten take around 9.6%. Sequenced sample: PBMCs. The receptors here all came from a woman between 50 and 59 years old in good health and CMV-seropositive. CDR3s include the opening cysteine and the closing phenylalanine or tryptophan. A D gene is named only where the DNA matches it firmly. Rows may omit the clone size; those that give it use once, few, many or a size class.

d_gene	v_gene	abundance	j_gene	CDR3aa	CDR3nt
TRBD2	TRBV4-2	.	TRBJ2-3	CASSQWDYQGSDTQYF	TGTGCCAGCAGCCAATGGGACTACCAAGGTTCAGATACGCAGTATTTT
.	TRBV18	.	TRBJ1-2	CASSPLTQGGGYTF	TGTGCCAGCTCACCACTTACCCAGGGAGGAGGCTACACCTTC
.	TRBV29-1	.	TRBJ2-3	CSGRQSTDTQYF	TGCAGCGGGCGGCAGTCAACAGATACGCAGTATTTT
.	TRBV30	.	TRBJ2-6	CAWLTGSGANVLTF	TGTGCCTGGCTCACAGGGTCCGGGGCCAACGTCCTGACTTTC
TRBD2	TRBV9	.	TRBJ2-7	CASSVGGGEQYF	TGTGCCAGCAGCGTAGGCGGGGGTGAGCAGTACTTC
.	TRBV7-2	.	TRBJ2-3	CASGTFIRTDTQYF	TGTGCCAGCGGGACTTTCATCCGCACAGATACGCAGTATTTT
.	TRBV5-4	.	TRBJ1-1	CASSRPVGENTEAFF	TGTGCCAGCAGTCGACCGGTAGGGGAAAACACTGAAGCTTTCTTT
TRBD2	TRBV7-3	.	TRBJ2-5	CASSLGGGPGETQYF	TGTGCCAGCAGCTTAGGCGGGGGGCCCGGAGAGACCCAGTACTTC
.	TRBV5-6	once	TRBJ2-2	CASSSNGRANTGELFF	TGTGCCAGCAGCTCCAACGGCAGGGCAAACACCGGGGAGCTGTTTTTT
TRBD2	TRBV6-5	.	TRBJ2-3	CASTAVAGETDTQYF	TGTGCCAGCACGGCGGTAGCGGGTGAAACAGATACGCAGTATTTT